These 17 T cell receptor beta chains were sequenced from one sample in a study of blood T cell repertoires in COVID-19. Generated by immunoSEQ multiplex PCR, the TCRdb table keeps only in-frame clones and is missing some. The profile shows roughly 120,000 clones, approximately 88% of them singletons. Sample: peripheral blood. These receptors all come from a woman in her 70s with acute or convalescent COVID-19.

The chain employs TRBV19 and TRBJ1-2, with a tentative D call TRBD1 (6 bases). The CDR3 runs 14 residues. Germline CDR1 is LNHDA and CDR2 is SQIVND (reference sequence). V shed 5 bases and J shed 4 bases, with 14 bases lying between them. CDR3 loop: CASSHPGEIYGYTF. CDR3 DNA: TGTGCCAGTAGTCATCCAGGGGAAATCTATGGCTACACCTTC.

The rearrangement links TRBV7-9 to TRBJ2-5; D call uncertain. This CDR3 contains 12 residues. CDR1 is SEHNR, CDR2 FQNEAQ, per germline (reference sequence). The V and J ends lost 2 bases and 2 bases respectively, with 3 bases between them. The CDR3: CASSLQQETQYF. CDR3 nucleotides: TGTGCCAGCAGCTTACAGCAAGAGACCCAGTACTTC. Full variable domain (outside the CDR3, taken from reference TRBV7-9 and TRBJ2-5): DTGVSQNPRHKITKRGQNVTFRCDPISEHNRLYWYRQTLGQGPEFLTYFQNEAQLEKSRLLSDRFSAERPKGSFSTLEIQRTEQGDSAMYLCASSLQQETQYFGPGTRLLVL.

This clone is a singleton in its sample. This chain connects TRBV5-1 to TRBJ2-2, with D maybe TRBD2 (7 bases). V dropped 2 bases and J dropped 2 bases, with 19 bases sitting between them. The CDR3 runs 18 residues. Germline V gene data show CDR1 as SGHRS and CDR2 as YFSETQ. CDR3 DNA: TGCGCCAGCAGCTTCGGGGGGCTAATAGAGGTTAACACCGGGGAGCTGTTTTTT. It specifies CASSFGGLIEVNTGELFF.

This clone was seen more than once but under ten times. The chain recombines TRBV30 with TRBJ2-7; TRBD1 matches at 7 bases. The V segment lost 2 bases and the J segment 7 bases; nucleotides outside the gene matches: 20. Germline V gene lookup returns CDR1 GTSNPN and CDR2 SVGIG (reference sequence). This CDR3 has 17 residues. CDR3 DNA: TGTGCCTGGAGTATAACGCCGGGACAGAGTTACTCTTGGGAGCAGTACTTC. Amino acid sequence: CAWSITPGQSYSWEQYF.

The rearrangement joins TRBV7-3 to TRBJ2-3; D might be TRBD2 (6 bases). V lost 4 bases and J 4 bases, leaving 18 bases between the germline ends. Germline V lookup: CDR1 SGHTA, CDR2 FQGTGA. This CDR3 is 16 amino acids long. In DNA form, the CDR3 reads TGTGCCAGCAGCTCTCGCCCCGGCGGGGTAGCAGATACGCAGTATTTT. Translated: CASSSRPGGVADTQYF.

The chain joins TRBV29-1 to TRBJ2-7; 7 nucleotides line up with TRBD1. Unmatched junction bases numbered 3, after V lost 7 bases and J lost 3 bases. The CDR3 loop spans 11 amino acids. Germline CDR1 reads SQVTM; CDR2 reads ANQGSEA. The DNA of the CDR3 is TGCAGCGGGGGGACAGACTACGAGCAGTACTTC. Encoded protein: CSGGTDYEQYF.

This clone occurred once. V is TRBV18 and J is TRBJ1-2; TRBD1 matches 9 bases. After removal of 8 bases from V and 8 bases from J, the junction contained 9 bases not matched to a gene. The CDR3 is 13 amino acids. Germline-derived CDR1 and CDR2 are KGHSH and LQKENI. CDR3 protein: CASTSGTGLGYTF. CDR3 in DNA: TGTGCCAGCACCTCCGGGACAGGGTTGGGCTACACCTTC.

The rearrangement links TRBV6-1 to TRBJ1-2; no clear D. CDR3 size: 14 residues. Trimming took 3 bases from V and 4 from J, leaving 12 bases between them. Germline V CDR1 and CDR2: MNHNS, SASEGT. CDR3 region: CASSDPFPPYGYTF. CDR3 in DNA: TGTGCCAGCAGTGACCCCTTCCCTCCCTATGGCTACACCTTC.

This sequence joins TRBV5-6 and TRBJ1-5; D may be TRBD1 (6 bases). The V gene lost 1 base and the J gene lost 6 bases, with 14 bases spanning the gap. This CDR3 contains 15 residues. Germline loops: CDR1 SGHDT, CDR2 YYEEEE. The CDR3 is CASSLYPGEGQPQHF. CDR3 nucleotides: TGTGCCAGCAGCTTGTATCCAGGGGAAGGTCAGCCCCAGCATTTT.

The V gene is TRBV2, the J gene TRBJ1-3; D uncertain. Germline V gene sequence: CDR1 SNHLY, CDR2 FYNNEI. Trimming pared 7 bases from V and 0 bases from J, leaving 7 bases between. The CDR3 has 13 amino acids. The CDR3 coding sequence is TGTGCCAGCAAGAGAGACTCTGGAAACACCATATATTTT. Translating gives CASKRDSGNTIYF.

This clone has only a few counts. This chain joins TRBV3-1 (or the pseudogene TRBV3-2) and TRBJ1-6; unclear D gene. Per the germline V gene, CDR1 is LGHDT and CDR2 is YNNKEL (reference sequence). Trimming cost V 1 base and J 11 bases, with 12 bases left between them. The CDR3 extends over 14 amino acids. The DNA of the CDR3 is TGTGCCAGCAGCCAAGGGGTCGCCGGGACACCCCTCCACTTT. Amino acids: CASSQGVAGTPLHF.

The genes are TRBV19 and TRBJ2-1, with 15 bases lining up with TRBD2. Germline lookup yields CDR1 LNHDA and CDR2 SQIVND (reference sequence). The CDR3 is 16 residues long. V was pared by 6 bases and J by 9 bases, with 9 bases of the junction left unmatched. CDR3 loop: CASRSRTSGGAREQFF. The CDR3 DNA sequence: TGTGCCAGTAGGTCCAGGACTAGCGGGGGGGCACGTGAGCAGTTCTTC.

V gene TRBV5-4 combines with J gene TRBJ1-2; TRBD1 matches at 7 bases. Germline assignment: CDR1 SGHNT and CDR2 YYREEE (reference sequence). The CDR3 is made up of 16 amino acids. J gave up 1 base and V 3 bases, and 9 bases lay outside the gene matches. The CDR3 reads CASSSPRDSFNYGYTF. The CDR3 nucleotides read TGTGCCAGCAGCTCCCCCCGGGACAGTTTTAACTATGGCTACACCTTC.

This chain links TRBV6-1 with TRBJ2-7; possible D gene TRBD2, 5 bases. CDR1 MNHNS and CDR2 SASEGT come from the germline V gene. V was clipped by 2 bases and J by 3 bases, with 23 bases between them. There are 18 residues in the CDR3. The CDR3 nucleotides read TGTGCCAGCAGTGAAAGCGGTGGGAAGCGCACTATAAACTACGAGCAGTACTTC. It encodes CASSESGGKRTINYEQYF.

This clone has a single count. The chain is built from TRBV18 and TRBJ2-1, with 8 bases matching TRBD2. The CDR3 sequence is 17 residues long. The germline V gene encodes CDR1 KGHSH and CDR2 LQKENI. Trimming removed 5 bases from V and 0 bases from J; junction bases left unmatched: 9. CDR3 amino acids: CASSAGGAGSSYNEQFF. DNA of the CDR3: TGTGCCAGCTCAGCGGGGGGCGCGGGGAGCTCCTACAATGAGCAGTTCTTC.

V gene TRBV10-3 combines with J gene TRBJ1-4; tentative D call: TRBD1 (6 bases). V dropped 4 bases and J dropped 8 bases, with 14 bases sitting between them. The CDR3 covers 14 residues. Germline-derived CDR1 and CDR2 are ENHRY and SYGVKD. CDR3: CAISGGAGEEKLFF. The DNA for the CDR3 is TGTGCCATCAGTGGAGGGGCAGGGGAGGAAAAACTGTTTTTT.

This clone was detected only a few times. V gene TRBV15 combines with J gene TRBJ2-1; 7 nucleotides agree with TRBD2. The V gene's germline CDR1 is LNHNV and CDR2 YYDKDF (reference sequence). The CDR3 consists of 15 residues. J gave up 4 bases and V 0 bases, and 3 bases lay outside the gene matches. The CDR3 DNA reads TGTGCCACCAGCAGAGAGCCAGCGGGATACAATGAGCAGTTCTTC. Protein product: CATSREPAGYNEQFF.